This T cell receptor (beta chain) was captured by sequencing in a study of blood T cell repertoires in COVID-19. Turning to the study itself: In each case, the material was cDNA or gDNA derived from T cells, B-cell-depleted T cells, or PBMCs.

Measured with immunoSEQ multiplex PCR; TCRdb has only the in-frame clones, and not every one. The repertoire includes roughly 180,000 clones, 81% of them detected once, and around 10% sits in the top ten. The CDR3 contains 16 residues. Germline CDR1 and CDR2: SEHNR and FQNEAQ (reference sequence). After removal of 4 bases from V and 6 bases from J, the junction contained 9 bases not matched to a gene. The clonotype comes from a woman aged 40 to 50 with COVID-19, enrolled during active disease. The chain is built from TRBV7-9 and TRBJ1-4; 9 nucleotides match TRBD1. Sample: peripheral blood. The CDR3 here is CASSSTPTGGYEKLFF. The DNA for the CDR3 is TGTGCCAGCAGCTCCACGCCGACAGGGGGTTATGAAAAACTGTTTTTT.